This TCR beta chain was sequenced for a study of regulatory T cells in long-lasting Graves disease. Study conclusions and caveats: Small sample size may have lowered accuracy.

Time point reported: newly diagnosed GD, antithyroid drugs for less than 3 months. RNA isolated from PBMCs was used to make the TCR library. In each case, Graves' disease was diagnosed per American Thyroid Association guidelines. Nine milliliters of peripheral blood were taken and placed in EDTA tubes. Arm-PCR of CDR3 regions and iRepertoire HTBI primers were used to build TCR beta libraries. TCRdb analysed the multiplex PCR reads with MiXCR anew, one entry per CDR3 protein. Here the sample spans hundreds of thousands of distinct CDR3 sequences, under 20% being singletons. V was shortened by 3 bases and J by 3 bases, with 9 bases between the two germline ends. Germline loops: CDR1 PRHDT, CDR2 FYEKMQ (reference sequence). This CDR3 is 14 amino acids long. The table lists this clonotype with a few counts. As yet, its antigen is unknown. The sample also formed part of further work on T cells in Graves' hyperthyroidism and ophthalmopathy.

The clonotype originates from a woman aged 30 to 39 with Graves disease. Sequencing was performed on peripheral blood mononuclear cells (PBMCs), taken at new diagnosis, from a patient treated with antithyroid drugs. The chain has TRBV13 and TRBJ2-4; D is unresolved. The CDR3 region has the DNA TGTGCCAGCAGCTTTCGAGGTGGCAAAAACATTCAGTACTTC. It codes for CASSFRGGKNIQYF.